The clone carrying this T cell receptor (beta chain) showed up just a few times. Its specificity is unknown. At one of its ends the junction is not consistent with the germline gene, which may arise from a read error. These data come from a study of a mutant IDH1 vaccine in newly diagnosed glioma. Time point given: week 11, during vaccination. The investigators gave 300 ug of mutant IDH1 20-mer peptide in each vaccine dose, together with topical imiquimod. New WHO grade 3 or 4 astrocytomas that were IDH1-mutant and ATRX-lost had been found in donors. CDR1 and CDR2 (germline): SNHLY, FYNNEI. CDR3 length: 14 residues. The data were produced by immunoSEQ multiplex PCR, yet TCRdb's version contains in-frame clones alone and is incomplete. The sample records some 130,000 clones, over 75% being singletons. Broader study findings: Pseudoprogression appears to have had no connection to changes in top peripheral T cell clonotypes.

The V and J genes are TRBV2 and TRBJ1-1; perhaps TRBD1 as D (6 bases). The specimen comprised PBMCs, sampled from a glioma patient whose treatment included an IDH1 peptide vaccine. The sequence came from a man aged 40-55 years with glioma. DNA for the CDR3: TGTGCCAGCAGGGTTAATGCGGGGGACACTGAAACTTTCTTT. The encoded protein is CASRVNAGDTETFF.